This T cell receptor beta chain emerged from a study of regulatory T cells in long-lasting Graves disease (dated by TCRdb to the early 2020s). Study-level background: Persistent Graves' disease meant more than 5 years of antithyroid drug treatment with TSH receptor autoantibodies that stayed positive. Patients with persistent Graves' disease were compared with patients with newly diagnosed Graves' disease using TCR sequencing and RNA sequencing of peripheral blood. In the clinical cohort, patients with persistent Graves' disease had used antithyroid drugs for an average of around 10 years. A total of some 35 samples underwent TCR sequencing: around 13 from persistent and roughly 20 from newly diagnosed Graves' disease patients. The study was registered as a clinical trial and conducted in China. Here is what the overall study found, with its caveats: As a limitation, the authors acknowledged that the small sample size may reduce accuracy. The study examined only peripheral blood because the primary lesion, thyroid tissue, could not be accessed. A larger number of public clonotypes was shared among persistent patients (more than 2,500) than among newly diagnosed patients (around 970). Lower TCR Shannon entropy and fewer highly expanded clones were observed in persistent Graves' disease patients than in newly diagnosed patients, which suggested clonal expansion. Persistent disease showed preferential use of TRBV28, TRBJ1-2 and TRBJ2-5, whereas newly diagnosed disease favored TRBV20-1 and TRBJ2-1. Only the TCR beta chain was sequenced and analyzed.

Receptor libraries were prepared by multiplex PCR. Instrument used: Illumina HiSeq 4000. CDR3 regions were amplified by Arm-PCR with iRepertoire HTBI primers to construct TCR beta libraries. Before sequencing, the PCR products went through gel purification. The original pipeline was this. Gene usage analysis of CDR3 amino acid clonotypes used the 62 TRBV and about 15 TRBJ segments found across samples. COPE and FqMerger were used to merge the filtered high-quality paired reads into contigs. BLAST was used to align contigs to IMGT TRBV, TRBD and TRBJ reference genes, with CDR3 defined following IMGT. Highly expanded clones were defined as clonotypes with a frequency above 0.1%. Repertoire diversity was measured by Shannon entropy, and V-J evenness by the Gini coefficient. Public clonotypes were defined as clonotypes shared by more than one individual. TCRdb handled the public reads itself, with Q25 trimming in fastp and clone calling in MiXCR, and kept productive beta chains. Each entry is one CDR3 protein sequence, shown with its most common DNA and genes. These V and J calls are TCRdb output, not the study's own analysis. The sample profile shows a few hundred thousand distinct CDR3 sequences; about a quarter of them were found once. The top ten hold about 27% of the sample.

The sample's time point, from its label and the paper: persistent/refractory GD, antithyroid drugs over 5 years with positive TRAb. For both TCR sequencing and RNA sequencing, RNA was extracted from PBMCs using TRIzol. Graves' disease was diagnosed according to American Thyroid Association guidelines. Recruitment of patients was carried out at an endocrinology department in Xi'an, China. Each patient gave roughly 8.4 milliliters of peripheral blood, collected in an EDTA anticoagulant tube. Ficoll Paque Plus density gradient separation was used to isolate PBMCs, and no further T cell sorting was performed. An Agilent 2100 Bioanalyzer and agarose gel were used to check RNA quality, and a NanoDrop 2000 was used to measure RNA concentration. The table lists this clonotype with many counts. What antigen it recognizes has not been identified. Base qualities were left out, and no much larger clone turns up one base away.

Trimming leaves V shorter by 6 bases and J shorter by 6 bases, with the junction holding 7 bases beyond the gene matches. From cysteine to phenylalanine, the CDR3 is 14 amino acids long. Only the CDR3 part of the read is kept: 42 bases, read in frame from the first base. From a lookup of the germline V gene, CDR1 and CDR2 are MDHEN and SYDVKM. The sequence links TRBV28 to TRBJ1-2; 10 bases in between match TRBD1. This material consisted of peripheral blood mononuclear cells (PBMCs), taken when the disease was refractory, from a patient treated with antithyroid drugs. This receptor was taken from a female donor with Graves disease. The CDR3 loop reads CASSRSGTGDGYTF. The bases read TGTGCCAGCAGCCGATCCGGGACAGGGGATGGCTACACCTTC.